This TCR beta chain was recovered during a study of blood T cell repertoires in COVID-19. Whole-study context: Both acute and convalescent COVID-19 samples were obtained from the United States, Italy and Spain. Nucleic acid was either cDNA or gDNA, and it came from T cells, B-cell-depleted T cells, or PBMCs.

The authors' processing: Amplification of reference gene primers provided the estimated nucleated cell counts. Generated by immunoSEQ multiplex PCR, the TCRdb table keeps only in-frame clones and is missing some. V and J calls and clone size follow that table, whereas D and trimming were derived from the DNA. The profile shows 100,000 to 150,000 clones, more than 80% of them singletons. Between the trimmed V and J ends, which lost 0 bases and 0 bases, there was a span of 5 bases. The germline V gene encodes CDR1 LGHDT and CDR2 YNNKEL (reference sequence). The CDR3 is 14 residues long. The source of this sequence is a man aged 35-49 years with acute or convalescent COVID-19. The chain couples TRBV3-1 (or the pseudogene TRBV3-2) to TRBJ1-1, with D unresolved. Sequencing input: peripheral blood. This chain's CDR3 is CASSQDLLNTEAFF. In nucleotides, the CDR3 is TGTGCCAGCAGCCAAGATCTATTGAACACTGAAGCTTTCTTT.